This TCR beta chain derives from a study of shared clonotypes between healthy human individuals. Produced via immunoSEQ multiplex PCR; TCRdb's table is partial and in-frame only. The sample holds about 2.2 million clones, 93% seen once. Study-level results: Non-shared clonotypes displayed generation probabilities falling below those of clonotypes present in all four donors. Naive subsets usually exceeded memory subsets in estimated richness.

Naivety among CD8 cells was defined by CD45RO negativity and positive CCR7 selection, thereby excluding terminally differentiated effector memory CD45RA+ cells. The germline CDR1 and CDR2 sequences are SEHNR and FQNEAQ (reference sequence). The V gene lost 4 bases and the J gene lost 1 base, with 13 bases spanning the gap. The CDR3 extends over 15 amino acids. About this clone itself: What it recognizes is unknown.

The specimen sequenced was naive CD8+ T cells from PBMCs. The rearrangement uses TRBV7-9 and TRBJ1-1; no firm D call. The source is a man between 18 and 35 years old in good health. Some clones in this sample may be carry-over from other donors' samples. The CDR3 loop is CASSSRTNKNTEAFF. CDR3 DNA: TGTGCCAGCAGCTCCCGGACCAACAAGAACACTGAAGCTTTCTTT.